Shown below are 25 T cell receptor beta chains from a single sample sequenced in a study of control samples from healthy donors and cancer patients. Produced via immunoSEQ multiplex PCR; TCRdb's table is partial and in-frame only. The sample includes roughly 130,000 clones, about nine tenths of them seen just once. Sequencing used blood. The receptors were sampled from a woman aged 30 to 39 in good health.

J is TRBJ2-1 and V is TRBV6-5; D gene ambiguous. The V and J ends lost 6 bases and 8 bases respectively, with 14 bases between them. Per germline, CDR1 MNHEY and CDR2 SVGAGI. CDR3 length: 13 residues. DNA of the CDR3: TGTGCCAGCAGCACCCCCTCCGGCGATGAGCAGTTCTTC. Its translation is CASSTPSGDEQFF.

This sequence joins TRBV6-5 and TRBJ2-5; D may be TRBD2 (5 bases). The CDR3 has 14 residues. With 2 bases removed from V and 5 bases from J, the gap between germline ends came to 12 bases. CDR1 and CDR2 from the germline V gene are MNHEY and SVGAGI. The CDR3 DNA reads TGTGCCAGCAGTTACGGTCAAAGGGAGGAGACCCAGTACTTC. This translates into CASSYGQREETQYF.

This chain links TRBV18 with TRBJ2-7; D is uncertain. Germline lookup yields CDR1 KGHSH and CDR2 LQKENI. V lost 6 bases and J 0 bases, leaving 12 bases between the germline ends. This CDR3 has 14 amino acids. CDR3 sequence reads: CASSLKQHSYEQYF. As DNA, the CDR3 is TGTGCCAGCTCCCTTAAACAGCACTCCTACGAGCAGTACTTC.

This clone was seen a few times. The J gene is TRBJ2-5, the V gene TRBV19; 9 bases are shared with TRBD1. This CDR3 spans 14 amino acids. V was pared by 4 bases and J by 5 bases, with 5 bases of the junction left unmatched. CDR1 and CDR2 from the germline V gene are LNHDA and SQIVND (reference sequence). The CDR3 spells CASSTDRGGETQYF. CDR3 sequence (DNA): TGTGCCAGTAGTACCGACAGGGGGGGGGAGACCCAGTACTTC.

The chain uses TRBV10-3 and TRBJ2-7; 8 bases align to TRBD2. The CDR3 is 12 amino acids. Germline CDR1 reads ENHRY; CDR2 reads SYGVKD. Germline trimming cut 11 bases from V and 4 bases from J; bases unmatched to any gene: 7. Here the CDR3 DNA reads TGTGCCGCCCGACGGGGGGGATACGAGCAGTACTTC. Its protein is CAARRGGYEQYF.

V and J are TRBV16 and TRBJ1-2; 8 nucleotides agree with TRBD1. The CDR3 consists of 14 residues. With 0 bases clipped from V and 6 bases from J, the junction kept 3 bases outside the gene matches. CDR1 and CDR2 from the germline V gene are KGHSY and FQNENV. The CDR3 nucleotides read TGTGCCAGCAGCCAATCCCGGGACAGGAATGGCTACACCTTC. The encoded protein is CASSQSRDRNGYTF.

This rearrangement joins TRBV6-5 to TRBJ2-1; 9 bases map to TRBD1. The CDR3 is made up of 14 amino acids. The germline CDR1 and CDR2 sequences are MNHEY and SVGAGI. The junction had 7 bases not matched to a gene; V was cut back by 8 bases and J by 5 bases. CDR3 loop: CASGWDRAHNEQFF. As DNA, the CDR3 is TGTGCCAGCGGTTGGGACAGGGCCCACAATGAGCAGTTCTTC.

The genes are TRBV11-2 and TRBJ2-7, with 14 nucleotides matching TRBD2. The CDR3 has 15 amino acids. Germline V gene data show CDR1 as SGHAT and CDR2 as FQNNGV. The ends lost 5 bases at V and 2 bases at J; junction bases unmatched: 2. CDR3 in amino acids: CASSQGLAGAYEQYF. The DNA of the CDR3 is TGTGCCAGCAGCCAGGGACTAGCGGGAGCCTACGAGCAGTACTTC.

V gene TRBV5-1 combines with J gene TRBJ2-1; 9 positions match TRBD1. Unmatched junction bases numbered 7, after V lost 4 bases and J lost 2 bases. Per the germline V gene, CDR1 is SGHRS and CDR2 is YFSETQ. The CDR3 runs to 16 residues. The CDR3 sequence is CASSTRDRVTYNEQFF. The CDR3 DNA is TGCGCCAGCAGCACCCGGGACAGGGTTACCTACAATGAGCAGTTCTTC.

This rearrangement joins TRBV15 to TRBJ2-3; D is unclear. From germline, CDR1 is LNHNV and CDR2 YYDKDF (reference sequence). The CDR3 has 16 residues. V shed 0 bases and J shed 0 bases, with 10 bases lying between them. The CDR3 DNA reads TGTGCCACCAGCAGAGATCCAGACCCTAGCACAGATACGCAGTATTTT. Its protein product is CATSRDPDPSTDTQYF.

Note on this clone: This CDR3 is also generated by other DNA sequences in the sample. J is TRBJ2-3 and V is TRBV6-1; the D gene is possibly TRBD1 (5 bases). Trimming removed 2 bases from V and 2 bases from J, with 11 bases in between. This CDR3 contains 15 residues. Germline V CDR1 and CDR2: MNHNS, SASEGT. The DNA for the CDR3 is TGTGCCAGCAGTGAACTTCAGGGTCCCACAGATACGCAGTATTTT. This gives the protein CASSELQGPTDTQYF.

The chain joins TRBV29-1 to TRBJ2-1; D possibly uses TRBD1 or TRBD2 (5 bases each). This CDR3 is built from 17 residues. From germline, CDR1 is SQVTM and CDR2 ANQGSEA. Trimming left V 6 bases short and J 5 bases short, with 26 bases between. CDR3 residues: CSVHGTPGRGRDNEQFF. As DNA, the CDR3 is TGCAGCGTCCACGGGACCCCGGGAAGGGGTCGGGACAATGAGCAGTTCTTC.

The V gene is TRBV4-2, the J gene TRBJ1-6; weak D call: TRBD1 (5 bases). The CDR3 spans 17 residues. The V end lost 4 bases, the J end lost 5 bases, and 18 bases lay between the germline ends. Germline V gives CDR1 LGHNA, CDR2 YNFKEQ. The CDR3 coding sequence is TGTGCCAGCAGCCCAAAAATGGTCGGGACCAATAATTCACCCCTCCACTTT. This translates into CASSPKMVGTNNSPLHF.

The V gene is TRBV25-1, the J gene TRBJ2-1, with 14 nucleotides matching TRBD2. Trimming at V came to 4 bases and at J to 9 bases, leaving 5 bases not matched to a gene. The CDR3 runs to 15 residues. In germline, CDR1 is MGHDK, CDR2 SYGVNS. The CDR3 nucleotides read TGTGCCAGCAGTGGAAGACTAGCGGGAGGGTTTGAGCAGTTCTTC. Translation gives CASSGRLAGGFEQFF.

The chain links TRBV25-1 to TRBJ1-4, with TRBD1 as a possible D gene (5 bases). V gave up 0 bases and J gave up 4 bases, with 9 bases separating them. This CDR3 has 15 amino acids. Germline V gives CDR1 MGHDK, CDR2 SYGVNS. The CDR3 loop is CASSEYDRINEKLFF. DNA of the CDR3: TGTGCCAGCAGTGAATACGACAGAATTAATGAAAAACTGTTTTTT. Combining the CDR3 with reference TRBV25-1 and TRBJ1-4 gives the whole variable domain EADIYQTPRYLVIGTGKKITLECSQTMGHDKMYWYQQDPGMELHLIHYSYGVNSTEKGDLSSESTVSRIRTEHFPLTLESARPSHTSQYLCASSEYDRINEKLFFGSGTQLSVL.

The chain links TRBV19 to TRBJ2-7; 10 nucleotides agree with TRBD1. The V and J ends lost 5 bases and 5 bases, in that order; junction bases with no gene match: 9. Germline lookup yields CDR1 LNHDA and CDR2 SQIVND (reference sequence). This CDR3 comprises 15 residues. CDR3 sequence (DNA): TGTGCCAGTAGTGCCGACAGGGGGCAAAGCGACGAGCAGTACTTC. It specifies CASSADRGQSDEQYF.

The gene calls are TRBV7-2 and TRBJ2-2, with D possibly called TRBD1 or TRBD2 (5 bases each). This CDR3 comprises 17 residues. V was pared by 1 base and J by 4 bases, with 16 bases between. Germline CDR1 and CDR2: SGHTA and FQGNSA. The CDR3 is CASSLDRGPRGTGELFF. CDR3 coding DNA: TGTGCCAGCAGCTTAGATCGGGGCCCACGAGGCACCGGGGAGCTGTTTTTT. The full variable domain, its missing parts supplied by reference TRBV7-2 and TRBJ2-2, is GAGVSQSPSNKVTEKGKDVELRCDPISGHTALYWYRQSLGQGLEFLIYFQGNSAPDKSGLPSDRFSAERTGGSVSTLTIQRTQQEDSAVYLCASSLDRGPRGTGELFFGEGSRLTVL.

The chain carries TRBV5-5 and TRBJ2-3, with 13 bases that match TRBD2. CDR1 SGHKS and CDR2 YYEKEE come from the germline V gene (reference sequence). The CDR3 contains 16 residues. The ends lost 2 bases at V and 1 base at J; junction bases unmatched: 1. CDR3: CASSFGLAGGTDTQYF. DNA of the CDR3: TGTGCCAGCAGCTTCGGACTAGCGGGAGGCACAGATACGCAGTATTTT.

This chain links TRBV3-1 (or the pseudogene TRBV3-2) with TRBJ2-3; 11 positions match TRBD2. CDR1 and CDR2 (germline): LGHDT, YNNKEL (reference sequence). Germline trimming cut 1 base from V and 7 bases from J; bases unmatched to any gene: 13. CDR3 length equals 18 residues. The CDR3 is CASSQVFLAGGHVHTQYF. For the CDR3, the DNA is TGTGCCAGCAGCCAAGTCTTCCTAGCGGGAGGTCACGTTCATACGCAGTATTTT.

The chain recombines TRBV9 with TRBJ2-3, with D perhaps TRBD2 (5 bases). The V gene lost 0 bases and the J gene lost 4 bases, with 12 bases spanning the gap. Germline CDR1 and CDR2: SGDLS and YYNGEE. This CDR3 is 15 amino acids long. The CDR3: CASSVDPPSSDTQYF. For the CDR3, the DNA is TGTGCCAGCAGCGTAGATCCCCCTAGCTCAGATACGCAGTATTTT.

The chain joins TRBV11-3 to TRBJ2-1, with 7 positions matching TRBD1. The CDR3 is 16 amino acids. V lost 5 bases, J lost 7 bases, and 14 bases stayed unmatched. Germline CDR1 is SGHNT and CDR2 is YENEEA. CDR3 DNA sequence: TGTGCCAGCAGCCCCCCCCGGGACAGATCAACAAATGAGCAGTTCTTC. Translated: CASSPPRDRSTNEQFF.

V usage is TRBV9 and J usage is TRBJ2-3; 9 nucleotides agree with TRBD1. V was pared by 2 bases and J by 0 bases, with 7 bases of the junction left unmatched. This CDR3 is 17 amino acids long. Germline V lookup: CDR1 SGDLS, CDR2 YYNGEE. The CDR3 reads CASSVGFGTGSTDTQYF. The CDR3 DNA follows: TGTGCCAGCAGCGTGGGATTCGGGACAGGGAGCACAGATACGCAGTATTTT.

The chain joins TRBV20-1 to TRBJ1-6; the D gene is possibly TRBD1 (5 bases). The V gene lost 3 bases and the J gene lost 5 bases, with 14 bases spanning the gap. The CDR3 has 15 residues. Germline CDR1 DFQATT, CDR2 SNEGSKA (reference sequence). This chain's CDR3 is CSASNPQVDNSPLHF. In DNA form, the CDR3 reads TGCAGTGCTAGTAACCCACAGGTGGATAATTCACCCCTCCACTTT.

The chain uses TRBV14 and TRBJ1-2; tentatively, D is TRBD1 (5 bases). The CDR3 totals 14 residues. The germline CDR1 and CDR2 sequences are SGHDN and FVKESK. V was shortened by 4 bases and J by 1 base, with 10 bases between the two germline ends. DNA of the CDR3: TGTGCCAGCAGCCCCGACAGCTTTAACTATGGCTACACCTTC. Protein sequence: CASSPDSFNYGYTF.

The V call is TRBV2, the J call TRBJ1-1; D remains unclear. V dropped 7 bases and J dropped 1 base, with 10 bases sitting between them. Per the germline V gene, CDR1 is SNHLY and CDR2 is FYNNEI. The CDR3 covers 13 residues. CDR3 nucleotide sequence: TGTGCCAGCAAGAGGACGGAGAACACTGAAGCTTTCTTT. It codes for CASKRTENTEAFF.